These T cell receptor beta chains were read from a single sample in a study of shared clonotypes between healthy human individuals. The protocol was immunoSEQ multiplex PCR, while the TCRdb copy is restricted to in-frame clones and leaves out a portion. The data contain about 600,000 clones, roughly four fifths of them seen just once; the ten biggest clones take up around 12%. The sample consisted of PBMCs. The origin of the receptors is a woman aged 40 to 50 in good health. Some clones in this sample may be carry-over from other donors' samples. Both conserved end residues are part of each CDR3. The D gene is left open where the match is weak. Clone size is not always given. Where it is, it says once, few, many or a class for expanded clones.

TRBJ2-7 | TRBD2 | - | TRBV10-1 | CASSEVPGGNEQYF | TGCGCCAGCAGTGAAGTGCCGGGGGGAAACGAGCAGTACTTC
TRBJ2-4 | - | - | TRBV29-1 | CSVVGGGWAKNIQYF | TGCAGCGTTGTAGGTGGGGGGTGGGCCAAAAACATTCAGTACTTC
TRBJ2-3 | - | - | TRBV5-1 | CASSPGPTDTQYF | TGCGCCAGCAGCCCGGGACCTACAGATACGCAGTATTTT
TRBJ2-1 | - | few | TRBV11-2 | CASSLEWRSSYNEQFF | TGTGCCAGCAGCTTAGAGTGGAGGAGCTCCTACAATGAGCAGTTCTTC
TRBJ2-7 | - | few | TRBV18 | CASSPPTLTYEQYF | TGTGCCAGCTCACCGCCGACATTAACCTACGAGCAGTACTTC
TRBJ2-7 | - | - | TRBV7-2 | CASSPPGRGSYEQYF | TGTGCCAGCAGCCCTCCGGGACGGGGCTCCTACGAGCAGTACTTC
TRBJ2-7 | - | - | TRBV19 | CASSPGTRDEQYF | TGTGCCAGTAGTCCTGGGACGAGAGACGAGCAGTACTTC
TRBJ2-7 | TRBD2 | - | TRBV7-2 | CASSLAAGLDIYEQYF | TGTGCCAGCAGCTTAGCGGCCGGACTAGATATCTACGAGCAGTACTTC
TRBJ2-5 | TRBD2 | few | TRBV6-1 | CASSWTSGWETQYF | TGTGCCAGCAGTTGGACTAGCGGGTGGGAGACCCAGTACTTC
TRBJ1-1 | TRBD1 | few | TRBV5-1 | CASSVGQGAMVTEAFF | TGCGCCAGCAGCGTAGGACAGGGGGCAATGGTCACTGAAGCTTTCTTT
TRBJ2-7 | - | - | TRBV11-2 | CASSLDQGDEQYF | TGTGCCAGCAGCTTAGATCAGGGTGACGAGCAGTACTTC
TRBJ1-2 | - | - | TRBV27 | CASSPPGTGGYTF | TGTGCCAGCAGTCCCCCAGGAACGGGGGGCTACACCTTC
TRBJ2-2 | TRBD1 | - | TRBV11-1 | CASSTRGRGVGELFF | TGTGCCAGCAGCACCAGGGGGCGCGGGGTCGGGGAGCTGTTTTTT
TRBJ2-4 | TRBD2 | - | TRBV28 | CASSYGLAGALNIQYF | TGTGCCAGCAGTTATGGACTAGCGGGAGCTTTGAACATTCAGTACTTC
TRBJ2-7 | - | - | TRBV11-2 | CASSPSGTEGSEQYF | TGTGCCAGCAGCCCCAGTGGTACCGAAGGTTCCGAGCAGTACTTC
TRBJ2-1 | TRBD2 | - | TRBV28 | CASSFGGRAGIEQFF | TGTGCCAGCAGTTTTGGTGGGAGGGCCGGTATTGAGCAGTTCTTC
TRBJ2-7 | - | - | TRBV10-3 | CAISENRVYEQYF | TGTGCCATCAGTGAAAACAGGGTATATGAGCAGTACTTC
TRBJ1-1 | - | - | TRBV6-5 | CASSSKWGSPEAFF | TGTGCCAGCAGCTCCAAGTGGGGGTCGCCTGAAGCTTTCTTT
TRBJ2-7 | - | - | TRBV30 | CAWSSGQGNEQYF | TGTGCCTGGAGTTCGGGGCAGGGCAACGAGCAGTACTTC
TRBJ2-1 | - | - | TRBV7-9 | CASSPRAGNEQFF | TGTGCCAGCAGCCCCCGGGCGGGGAATGAGCAGTTCTTC
TRBJ2-3 | - | - | TRBV5-6 | CASGRSSTDTQYF | TGTGCCAGCGGGCGGTCTAGCACAGATACGCAGTATTTT
TRBJ2-3 | - | - | TRBV27 | CASSMGVHTQYF | TGTGCCAGCAGTATGGGGGTTCATACGCAGTATTTT
TRBJ2-7 | TRBD1 | - | TRBV2 | CASSGDRVHEQYF | TGTGCCAGCAGCGGGGACAGGGTCCACGAGCAGTACTTC
TRBJ1-3 | - | - | TRBV10-3 | CAISDPTFGSGNTIYF | TGTGCCATCAGTGATCCGACCTTTGGCTCTGGAAACACCATATATTTT
TRBJ1-5 | - | - | TRBV30 | CAWRSSGQPQHF | TGTGCCTGGAGGTCTTCCGGGCAGCCCCAGCATTTT
TRBJ2-2 | - | - | TRBV5-1 | CASSVQGGELFF | TGCGCCAGCAGCGTCCAGGGCGGGGAGCTGTTTTTT
TRBJ2-2 | TRBD1 | once | TRBV11-2 | CASSLGFTGVYTGELFF | TGTGCCAGCAGCTTAGGCTTCACAGGGGTCTACACCGGGGAGCTGTTTTTT
TRBJ2-3 | TRBD2 | - | TRBV28 | CASSSSGRATDTQYF | TGTGCCAGCAGCTCTAGCGGGAGGGCGACAGATACGCAGTATTTT
TRBJ2-2 | - | - | TRBV7-3 | CASSKIGGPGELFF | TGTGCCAGCAGCAAAATTGGGGGCCCCGGGGAGCTGTTTTTT
TRBJ2-5 | - | - | TRBV2 | CASRTSGGGETQYF | TGTGCCAGCAGGACTAGTGGGGGTGGGGAGACCCAGTACTTC
TRBJ2-7 | - | - | TRBV6-5 | CASSPPGLYEQYF | TGTGCCAGCAGCCCCCCAGGGCTCTACGAGCAGTATTTC
TRBJ1-5 | - | - | TRBV28 | CASSLGRYSNQPQHF | TGTGCCAGCAGTTTAGGACGGTATAGCAATCAGCCCCAGCATTTT
TRBJ2-3 | - | - | TRBV7-7 | CASSPGSAETQYF | TGTGCCAGCAGCCCCGGGTCCGCGGAAACGCAGTATTTT
TRBJ2-7 | TRBD1 | - | TRBV19 | CASRETGVYEQYF | TGTGCCAGTAGGGAGACAGGGGTCTACGAGCAGTACTTC
TRBJ1-1 | - | once | TRBV7-8 | CASSLERLGRGVNTEAFF | TGTGCCAGCAGCTTAGAGAGGTTAGGGCGGGGGGTTAACACTGAAGCTTTCTTT
TRBJ1-2 | - | - | TRBV9 | CASSVVGDSGYGYTF | TGTGCCAGCAGCGTAGTTGGAGACAGTGGCTATGGCTACACCTTC
TRBJ2-4 | - | few | TRBV30 | CAWSKNIQYF | TGTGCCTGGAGCAAAAACATTCAGTACTTC
TRBJ2-3 | - | - | TRBV9 | CASTSAARRTDTQYF | TGTGCCAGCACCTCCGCGGCACGGCGCACAGATACGCAGTATTTT
TRBJ2-1 | TRBD2 | - | TRBV7-8 | CASSELLAGGTFLYNEQFF | TGTGCCAGCAGCGAACTACTAGCGGGAGGAACTTTTCTCTACAATGAGCAGTTCTTC
TRBJ2-1 | TRBD2 | - | TRBV5-1 | CASSLLGLVGNEQFF | TGCGCCAGCAGCTTACTTGGACTAGTGGGCAATGAGCAGTTCTTC
TRBJ1-5 | - | - | TRBV18 | CASSPTANNQPQHF | TGTGCCAGCTCACCGACCGCCAACAATCAGCCCCAGCATTTT
TRBJ2-2 | - | once | TRBV18 | CASSPQIALNTGELFF | TGTGCCAGCTCACCACAAATTGCTCTTAACACCGGGGAGCTGTTTTTT
TRBJ2-3 | TRBD2 | - | TRBV30 | CARQREGATSTDTQYF | TGTGCAAGGCAGCGGGAGGGGGCTACTAGCACAGATACGCAGTATTTT
TRBJ2-5 | TRBD1 | - | TRBV28 | CASKQGARETQYF | TGTGCCAGCAAGCAGGGGGCTCGTGAGACCCAGTACTTC
TRBJ1-4 | - | once | TRBV11-2 | CASSPPGGKLFF | TGTGCCAGCAGCCCCCCCGGGGGAAAACTGTTTTTT
TRBJ2-7 | - | once | TRBV19 | CASSIGQSSYEQYF | TGTGCCAGTAGTATCGGCCAAAGCTCCTACGAGCAGTACTTC
TRBJ1-1 | - | many | TRBV28 | CASADRGRNTEAFF | TGTGCCAGCGCCGATAGAGGGAGGAACACTGAAGCTTTCTTT
TRBJ2-7 | - | - | TRBV6-6 | CASSTPGDYSYEQYF | TGTGCCAGCAGCACCCCAGGGGACTACTCCTACGAGCAGTACTTC
TRBJ1-2 | TRBD1 | - | TRBV7-9 | CASSLSGQGDYGYTF | TGTGCCAGCAGCTTATCGGGACAGGGTGACTATGGCTACACCTTC
TRBJ2-7 | TRBD2 | - | TRBV2 | CASSEVGLESSGNYEQYF | TGTGCCAGCAGTGAAGTGGGCCTGGAGTCTAGCGGAAACTACGAGCAGTACTTC
TRBJ2-1 | TRBD2 | - | TRBV5-1 | CASSRSTSGSRNEQFF | TGCGCCAGCAGCCGATCAACTAGCGGGAGTAGAAATGAGCAGTTCTTC